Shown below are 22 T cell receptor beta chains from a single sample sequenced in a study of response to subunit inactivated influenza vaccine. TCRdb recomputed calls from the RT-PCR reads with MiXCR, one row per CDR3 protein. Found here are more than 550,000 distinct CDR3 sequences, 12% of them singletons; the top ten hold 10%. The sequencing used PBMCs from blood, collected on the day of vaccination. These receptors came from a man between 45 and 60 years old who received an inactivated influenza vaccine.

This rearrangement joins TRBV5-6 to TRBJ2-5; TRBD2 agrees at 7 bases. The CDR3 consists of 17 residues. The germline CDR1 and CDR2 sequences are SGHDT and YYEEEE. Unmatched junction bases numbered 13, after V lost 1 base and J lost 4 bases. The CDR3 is CASSLMGQAGHGETQYF. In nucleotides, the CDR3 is TGTGCCAGCAGCTTGATGGGTCAAGCGGGGCACGGAGAGACCCAGTACTTC.

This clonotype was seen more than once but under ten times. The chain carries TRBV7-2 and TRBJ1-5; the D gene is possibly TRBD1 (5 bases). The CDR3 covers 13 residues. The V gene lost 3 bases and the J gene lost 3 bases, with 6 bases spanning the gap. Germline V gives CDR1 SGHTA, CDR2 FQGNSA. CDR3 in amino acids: CASSLDINQPQHF. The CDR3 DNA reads TGTGCCAGCAGCTTGGACATCAATCAGCCCCAGCATTTT.

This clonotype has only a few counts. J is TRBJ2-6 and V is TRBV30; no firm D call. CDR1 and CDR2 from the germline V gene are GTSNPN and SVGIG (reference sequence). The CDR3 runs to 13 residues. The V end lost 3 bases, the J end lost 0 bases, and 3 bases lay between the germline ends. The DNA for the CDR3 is TGTGCCTGGAGATCCTCTGGGGCCAACGTCCTGACTTTC. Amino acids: CAWRSSGANVLTF.

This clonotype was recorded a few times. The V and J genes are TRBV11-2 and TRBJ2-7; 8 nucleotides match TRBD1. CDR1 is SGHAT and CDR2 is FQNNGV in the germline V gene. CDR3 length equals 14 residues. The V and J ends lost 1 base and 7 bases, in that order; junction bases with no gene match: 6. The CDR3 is CASSLATGVLEQYF. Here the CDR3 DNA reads TGTGCCAGCAGCTTAGCGACAGGGGTCTTAGAGCAGTACTTC.

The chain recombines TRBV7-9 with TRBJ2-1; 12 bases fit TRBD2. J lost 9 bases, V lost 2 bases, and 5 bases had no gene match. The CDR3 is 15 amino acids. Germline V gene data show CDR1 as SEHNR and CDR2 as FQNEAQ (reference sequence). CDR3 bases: TGTGCCAGCAGCTTATATCTAGCGGGAGGGATTGAGCAGTTCTTC. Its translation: CASSLYLAGGIEQFF.

The CDR3 DNA is TGTGCCAGCAGCTCCAGGACTACTTACAATGAGCAGTTCTTC. This codes for CASSSRTTYNEQFF. V is TRBV11-2 and J is TRBJ2-1; D perhaps matches TRBD2 (6 bases). The germline CDR1 and CDR2 sequences are SGHAT and FQNNGV. Between the trimmed V and J ends, which lost 4 bases and 4 bases, there was a span of 11 bases. This CDR3 comprises 14 residues.

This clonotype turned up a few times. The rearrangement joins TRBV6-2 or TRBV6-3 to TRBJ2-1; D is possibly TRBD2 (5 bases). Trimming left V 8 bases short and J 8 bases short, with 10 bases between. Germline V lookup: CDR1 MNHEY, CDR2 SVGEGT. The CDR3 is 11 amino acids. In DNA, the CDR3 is TGTGCCAGCGGCGGGCTCGATGAGCAGTTCTTC. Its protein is CASGGLDEQFF.

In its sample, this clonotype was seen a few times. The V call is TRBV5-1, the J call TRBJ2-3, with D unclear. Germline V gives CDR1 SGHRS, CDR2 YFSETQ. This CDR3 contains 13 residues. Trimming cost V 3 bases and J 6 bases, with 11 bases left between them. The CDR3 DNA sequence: TGCGCCAGCAGCTCACCGGCGGTGGATACGCAGTATTTT. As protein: CASSSPAVDTQYF.

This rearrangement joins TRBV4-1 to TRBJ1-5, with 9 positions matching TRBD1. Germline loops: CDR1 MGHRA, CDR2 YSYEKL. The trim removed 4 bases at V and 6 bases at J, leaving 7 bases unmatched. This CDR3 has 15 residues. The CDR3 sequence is CASSRSGQGFQPQHF. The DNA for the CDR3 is TGCGCCAGCAGCCGCTCGGGACAGGGTTTTCAGCCCCAGCATTTT.

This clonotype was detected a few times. CDR3 in amino acids: CSVGQGTSYEQYF. The CDR3 coding sequence is TGCAGCGTTGGTCAGGGGACTTCCTACGAGCAGTACTTC. The genes are TRBV29-1 and TRBJ2-7, with D perhaps matching TRBD1 or TRBD2 (6 bases each). The length of the CDR3 is 13 residues. Germline V gene sequence: CDR1 SQVTM, CDR2 ANQGSEA. The V end was cut by 4 bases, the J end by 1 base, with 11 bases between.

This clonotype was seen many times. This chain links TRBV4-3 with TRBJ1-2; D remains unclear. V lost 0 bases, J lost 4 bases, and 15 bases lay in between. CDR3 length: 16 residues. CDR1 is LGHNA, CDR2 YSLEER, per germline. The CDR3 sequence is CASSQEVMETFYGYTF. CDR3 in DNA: TGCGCCAGCAGCCAAGAAGTTATGGAAACCTTCTATGGCTACACCTTC.

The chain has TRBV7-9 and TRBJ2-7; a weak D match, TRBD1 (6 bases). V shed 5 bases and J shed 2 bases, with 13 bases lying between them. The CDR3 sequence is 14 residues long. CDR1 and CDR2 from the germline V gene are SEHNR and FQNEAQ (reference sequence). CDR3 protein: CASSPTGKPYEQYF. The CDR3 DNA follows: TGTGCCAGCAGCCCAACAGGGAAACCCTACGAGCAGTACTTC. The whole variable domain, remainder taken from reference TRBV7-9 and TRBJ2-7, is DTGVSQNPRHKITKRGQNVTFRCDPISEHNRLYWYRQTLGQGPEFLTYFQNEAQLEKSRLLSDRFSAERPKGSFSTLEIQRTEQGDSAMYLCASSPTGKPYEQYFGPGTRLTVT.

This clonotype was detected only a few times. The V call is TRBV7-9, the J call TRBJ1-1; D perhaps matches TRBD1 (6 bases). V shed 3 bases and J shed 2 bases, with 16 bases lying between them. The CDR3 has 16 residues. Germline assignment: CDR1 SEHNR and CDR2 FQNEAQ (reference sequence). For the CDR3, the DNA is TGTGCCAGCAGCTTCGGGACACAGGGAATTAACACTGAAGCTTTCTTT. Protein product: CASSFGTQGINTEAFF. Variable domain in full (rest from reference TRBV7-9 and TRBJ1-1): DTGVSQNPRHKITKRGQNVTFRCDPISEHNRLYWYRQTLGQGPEFLTYFQNEAQLEKSRLLSDRFSAERPKGSFSTLEIQRTEQGDSAMYLCASSFGTQGINTEAFFGQGTRLTVV.

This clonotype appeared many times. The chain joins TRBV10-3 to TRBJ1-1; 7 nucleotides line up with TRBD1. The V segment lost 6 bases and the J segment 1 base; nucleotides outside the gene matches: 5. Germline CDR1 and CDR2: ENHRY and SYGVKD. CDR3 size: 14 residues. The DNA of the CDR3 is TGTGCCATCAGCCAGGGGGTACCGAACACTGAAGCTTTCTTT. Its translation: CAISQGVPNTEAFF.

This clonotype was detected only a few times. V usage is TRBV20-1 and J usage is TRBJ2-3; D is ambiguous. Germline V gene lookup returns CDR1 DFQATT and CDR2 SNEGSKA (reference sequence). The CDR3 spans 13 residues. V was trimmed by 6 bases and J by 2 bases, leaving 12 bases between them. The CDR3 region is CSAPSTHTDTQYF. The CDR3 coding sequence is TGCAGTGCCCCAAGTACACACACAGATACGCAGTATTTT.

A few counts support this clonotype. The CDR3 reads CASSYQSGTPEYGYTF. The CDR3 DNA reads TGTGCCAGCAGTTACCAAAGCGGGACACCGGAATATGGCTACACCTTC. The chain recombines TRBV6-2 or TRBV6-3 with TRBJ1-2, with a weak D call TRBD1 (6 bases). The V gene lost 2 bases and the J gene lost 5 bases, with 18 bases spanning the gap. CDR3 length equals 16 residues. Germline V gene lookup returns CDR1 MNHEY and CDR2 SVGEGT.

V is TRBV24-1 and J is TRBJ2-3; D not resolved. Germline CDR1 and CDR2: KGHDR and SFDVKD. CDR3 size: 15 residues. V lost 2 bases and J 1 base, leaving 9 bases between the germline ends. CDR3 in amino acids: CATSDSRLRTDTQYF. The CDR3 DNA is TGTGCCACCAGTGATTCGCGCTTGCGCACAGATACGCAGTATTTT.

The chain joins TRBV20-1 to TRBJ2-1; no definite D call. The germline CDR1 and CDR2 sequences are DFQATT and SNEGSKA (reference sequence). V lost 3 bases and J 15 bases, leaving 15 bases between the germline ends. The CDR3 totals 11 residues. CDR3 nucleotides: TGCAGTGCTAGCGGGTCTAGAAATGTGTTCTTC. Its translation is CSASGSRNVFF.

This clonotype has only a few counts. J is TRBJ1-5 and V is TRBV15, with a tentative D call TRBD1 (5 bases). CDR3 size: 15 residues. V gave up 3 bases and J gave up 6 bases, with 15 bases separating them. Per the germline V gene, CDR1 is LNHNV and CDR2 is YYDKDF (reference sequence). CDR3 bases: TGTGCCACCAGCAGGCTGGGGGGTTCGTCTCAGCCCCAGCATTTT. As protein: CATSRLGGSSQPQHF.

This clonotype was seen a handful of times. The CDR3: CASSPSVGQGVSEQYF. The CDR3 nucleotides are TGTGCCAGCAGTCCCTCCGTGGGACAGGGGGTCTCCGAGCAGTACTTC. V gene TRBV28 combines with J gene TRBJ2-7, with 11 bases fitting TRBD1. J gave up 6 bases and V 5 bases, and 12 bases lay outside the gene matches. Per germline, CDR1 MDHEN and CDR2 SYDVKM. CDR3 length equals 16 residues.

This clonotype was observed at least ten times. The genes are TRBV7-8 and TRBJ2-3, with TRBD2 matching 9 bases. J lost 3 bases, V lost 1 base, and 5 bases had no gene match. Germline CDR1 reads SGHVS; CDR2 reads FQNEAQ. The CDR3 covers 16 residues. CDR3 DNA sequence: TGTGCCAGCAGCTTAGGCGGGGGGGCCCGGACAGATACGCAGTATTTT. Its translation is CASSLGGGARTDTQYF.

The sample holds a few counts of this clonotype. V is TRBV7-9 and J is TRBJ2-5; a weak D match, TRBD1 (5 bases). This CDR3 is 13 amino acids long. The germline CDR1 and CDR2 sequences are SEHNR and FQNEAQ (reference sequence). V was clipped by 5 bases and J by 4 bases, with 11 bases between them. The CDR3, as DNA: TGTGCCAGCAGCCCAGCTGACAGAGAGACCCAGTACTTC. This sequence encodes CASSPADRETQYF.